This T cell receptor (beta chain) was captured by sequencing in a study of patients and donors after allogeneic stem cell transplantation. TCRdb itself ran the RT-PCR reads through MiXCR, one entry per CDR3 protein. Of 400,000 to 500,000 distinct CDR3 sequences in the sample, 16% were seen once. The J segment lost 4 bases and the V segment lost 6 bases, leaving 14 bases of the junction unmatched. Germline values: CDR1 SGHKS, CDR2 YYEKEE (reference sequence). This CDR3 comprises 16 residues. V and J are TRBV5-5 and TRBJ2-3; 7 nucleotides align to TRBD2. The sequence was collected from a human donor who was either an allogeneic HSCT recipient or a stem cell or donor lymphocyte infusion donor (not recorded which). It is not recorded whose cells these are; they may come from a transplant donor. The source material was blood, either unsorted or a sorted T cell fraction (not recorded which). In DNA, the CDR3 is TGTGCCAGCACAAAGGGGATGACTAGCATCGCAGATACGCAGTATTTT. As protein: CASTKGMTSIADTQYF.